This T cell receptor beta chain was captured in a study of blood T cell repertoires in COVID-19 (dated by TCRdb to about 2020). For context, the study as a whole: Collaborator samples came from the United States, Italy and Spain and covered acute and convalescent phases of COVID-19. The prospective study material was composed of cDNA or gDNA derived from T cells, B-cell-depleted T cells, or PBMCs. The sample metadata nearly always contained a de-identified subject ID, COVID-19 status, age in years and sex. The dataset comprised deeply sampled blood TCRbeta repertoires from subjects exposed to, actively infected with, or recovered from COVID-19. A freely available public database, intended as a resource for researchers studying the immune response to SARS-CoV-2, is where the repertoires were released. Where available, HLA class I and class II types were taken from metadata supplied by the sample provider and were not determined by assay-based typing. Samples came from the ongoing ImmuneRACE study (first 160 participants) plus 1,254 subjects from 6 global collaborators. Overall study outcomes, separate from this receptor: How much clinical and demographic metadata was included differed by source and by participant, and the metadata was provided uncurated.

Via the germline V gene, CDR1 is MDHEN and CDR2 SYDVKM. Cut back by 6 bases and 0 bases, the V and J ends lie 8 bases apart. Including the terminal cysteine and phenylalanine, the CDR3 comprises 13 residues. The read is trimmed to its CDR3 DNA, 39 bases read in frame from base 1. TCRbeta CDR3 regions were amplified from genomic DNA using the immunoSEQ Assay, a bias-controlled multiplex PCR. On the study's bioinformatics: The number of nucleated cells in each sample was estimated by amplification of reference gene primers within the assay. To quantify the absolute abundance of each unique TCRbeta CDR3 rearrangement, sequence reads were collapsed and filtered. For each sample, productive Simpson clonality was calculated as the square root of Simpson's diversity index over productive rearrangements. This is the immuneACCESS table as TCRdb keeps it, with only in-frame sequences that have V and J called. A part of the clones is gone; compared with another copy, unresolved V genes explain less than half, and the rest is unexplained. V and J calls and clone size come straight from that table; D and trimming were deduced from the DNA. The sample yields over 70,000 clones; roughly nine tenths were counted once. The biggest ten clones account for 2.6% of the sample.

One collaborating source in Seattle enrolled patients while the patients were actively infected and followed the patients over time throughout the course of disease. The collaborating institutions used their own protocols to collect whole blood in K2EDTA tubes. For TCRbeta analysis, collaborators shipped samples in one of three forms: frozen whole blood, isolated PBMCs, or DNA extracted from either of those sample types. Remarks on this clone: Its antigen remains undetermined. The sample holds no much larger clone one base away, and base qualities are not on file.

The sequencing input was peripheral blood. The receptor's source is a man aged 45 to 65 with COVID-19, enrolled during active disease. Recombination connected TRBV28 to TRBJ1-2; a tentative D call is TRBD1 (6 bases match). The DNA is TGTGCCAGCAGGACAGGAACTAACTATGGCTACACCTTC. This codes for CASRTGTNYGYTF.